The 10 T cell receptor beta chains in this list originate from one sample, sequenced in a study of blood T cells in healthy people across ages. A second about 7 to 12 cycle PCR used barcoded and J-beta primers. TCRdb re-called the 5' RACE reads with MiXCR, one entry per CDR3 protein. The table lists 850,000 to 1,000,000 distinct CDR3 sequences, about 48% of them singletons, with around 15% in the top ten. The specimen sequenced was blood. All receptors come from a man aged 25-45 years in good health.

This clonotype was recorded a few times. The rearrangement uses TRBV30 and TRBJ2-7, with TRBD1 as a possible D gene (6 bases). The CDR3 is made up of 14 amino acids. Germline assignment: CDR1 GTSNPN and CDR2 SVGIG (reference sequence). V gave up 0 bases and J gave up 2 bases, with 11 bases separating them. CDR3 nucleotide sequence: TGTGCCTGGAGTGTACAAAAGGGGGCCTACGAGCAGTACTTC. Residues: CAWSVQKGAYEQYF.

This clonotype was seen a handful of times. The CDR3, as DNA: TGCAGTGCTAGAGCCCGCGGGACATTTGAGCAGTTCTTC. Its translation is CSARARGTFEQFF. The rearrangement joins TRBV20-1 to TRBJ2-1, with D perhaps given as TRBD1 or TRBD2 (6 bases each). CDR1 DFQATT and CDR2 SNEGSKA come from the germline V gene (reference sequence). The CDR3 is 13 residues long. Trimming left V 1 base short and J 9 bases short, with 13 bases between.

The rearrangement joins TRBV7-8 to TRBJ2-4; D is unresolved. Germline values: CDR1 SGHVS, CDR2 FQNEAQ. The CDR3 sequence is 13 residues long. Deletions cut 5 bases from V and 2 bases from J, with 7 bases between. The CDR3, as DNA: TGTGCCAGCAGCGGGTCGACCAAAAACATTCAGTACTTC. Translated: CASSGSTKNIQYF.

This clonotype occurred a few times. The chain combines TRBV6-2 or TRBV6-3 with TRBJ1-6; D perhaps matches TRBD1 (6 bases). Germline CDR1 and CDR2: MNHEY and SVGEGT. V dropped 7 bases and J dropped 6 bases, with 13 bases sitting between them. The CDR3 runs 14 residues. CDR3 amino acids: CASTATGRNSPLHF. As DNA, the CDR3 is TGTGCCAGCACCGCGACAGGTCGTAATTCACCCCTCCACTTT.

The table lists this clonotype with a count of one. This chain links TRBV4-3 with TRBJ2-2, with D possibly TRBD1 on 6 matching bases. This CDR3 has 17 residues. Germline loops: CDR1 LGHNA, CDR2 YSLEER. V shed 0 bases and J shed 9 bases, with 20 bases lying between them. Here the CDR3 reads CASSQDTNRVWSRELFF. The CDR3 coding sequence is TGCGCCAGCAGCCAAGACACGAACAGGGTGTGGTCCCGGGAGCTGTTTTTT.

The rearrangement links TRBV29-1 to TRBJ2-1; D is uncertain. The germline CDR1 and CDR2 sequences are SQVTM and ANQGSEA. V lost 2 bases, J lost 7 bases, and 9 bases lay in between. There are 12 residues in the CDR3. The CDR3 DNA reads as TGCAGCGTTGAACGACTCTCTAATGAGCAGTTCTTC. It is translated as CSVERLSNEQFF.

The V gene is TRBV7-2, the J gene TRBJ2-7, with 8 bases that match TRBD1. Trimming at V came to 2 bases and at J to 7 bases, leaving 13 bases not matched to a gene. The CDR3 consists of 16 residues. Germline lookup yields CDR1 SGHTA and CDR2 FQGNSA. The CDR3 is CASSLNLGQVSGEQYF. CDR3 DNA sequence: TGTGCCAGCAGCTTAAATTTGGGACAGGTATCGGGAGAGCAGTACTTC.

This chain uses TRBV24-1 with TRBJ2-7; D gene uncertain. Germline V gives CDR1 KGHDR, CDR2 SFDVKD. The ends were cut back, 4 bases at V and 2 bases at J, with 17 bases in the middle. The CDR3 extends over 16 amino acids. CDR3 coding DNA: TGTGCCACCAGTGAGGCCCCCCGGGCAGACGCCTACGAGCAGTACTTC. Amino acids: CATSEAPRADAYEQYF.

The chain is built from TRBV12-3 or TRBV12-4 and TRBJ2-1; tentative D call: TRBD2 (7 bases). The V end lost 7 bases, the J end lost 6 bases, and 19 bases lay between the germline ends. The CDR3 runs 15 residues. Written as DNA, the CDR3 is TGTGCCAGCATCAAAAGCGGGACATTAAGCAATGAGCAGTTCTTC. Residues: CASIKSGTLSNEQFF.

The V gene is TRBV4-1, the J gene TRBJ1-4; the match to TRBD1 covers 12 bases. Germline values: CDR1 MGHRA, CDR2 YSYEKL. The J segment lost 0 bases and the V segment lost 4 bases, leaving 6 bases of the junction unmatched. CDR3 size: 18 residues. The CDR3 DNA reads TGCGCCAGCAGCCGGGGACAGGGGGCAGGGGCAACTAATGAAAAACTGTTTTTT. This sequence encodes CASSRGQGAGATNEKLFF.